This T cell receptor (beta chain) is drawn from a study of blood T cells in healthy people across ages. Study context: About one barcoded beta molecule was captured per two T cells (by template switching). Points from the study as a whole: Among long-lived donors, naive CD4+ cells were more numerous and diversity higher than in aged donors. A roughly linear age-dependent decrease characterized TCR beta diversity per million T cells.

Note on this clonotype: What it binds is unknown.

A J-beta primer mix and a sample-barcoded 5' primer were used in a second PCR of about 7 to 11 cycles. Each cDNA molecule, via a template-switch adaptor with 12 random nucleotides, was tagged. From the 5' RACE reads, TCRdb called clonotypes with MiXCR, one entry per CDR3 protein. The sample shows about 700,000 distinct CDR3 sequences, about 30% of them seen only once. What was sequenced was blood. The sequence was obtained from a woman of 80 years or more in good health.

The CDR3 region has the DNA TGTGCCAGCAGCCCGCCGGGACAGGTCCTCTCTGGGATCAACGTCCTGACTTTC. This codes for CASSPPGQVLSGINVLTF. J is TRBJ2-6 and V is TRBV7-2; 8 bases fit TRBD1. The CDR3 is 18 amino acids. Germline V gene data show CDR1 as SGHTA and CDR2 as FQGNSA. Trimming cost V 5 bases and J 9 bases; bases outside gene matches: 18.